The source of this T cell receptor (beta chain) is a study of cytomegalovirus exposure and HLA in healthy donors. This clone was counted a single time. With 60 Vbeta and 13 Jbeta primers, the PCR was carried out. Assay: immunoSEQ multiplex PCR; the TCRdb copy retains only in-frame clones and omits some. Of 150,000 to 200,000 clones in the sample, 79% were seen once. V was pared by 2 bases and J by 3 bases, with 1 base of the junction left unmatched. The CDR3 is 14 amino acids. CDR1 and CDR2 from the germline V gene are MNHEY and SVGAGI. Specimen: PBMCs. The gene calls are TRBV6-5 and TRBJ2-3; 8 bases fit TRBD2. This TCR was sampled from a woman in her fifties or sixties in good health and CMV-seronegative. The DNA of the CDR3 is TGTGCCAGCAGTTACGGCGGGAGGACAGATACGCAGTATTTT. Translation: CASSYGGRTDTQYF.